Detailed here is one TCR beta chain. The sample originates from a study of human versus mouse CDR3 diversity and MHC coevolution. TCRdb's table, derived via immunoSEQ multiplex PCR, lists solely in-frame clones and lacks some. The data contain 50,000 to 70,000 clones, 94% of them singletons. In germline, CDR1 is SGDLS, CDR2 YYNGEE. The CDR3 has 14 residues. The V end was cut by 5 bases, the J end by 2 bases, with 13 bases between. The chain couples TRBV9 to TRBJ1-1; perhaps TRBD1 as D (6 bases). The sequence came from a person between 55 and 69 years old in good health. Sequenced sample: naive CD4+ T cells from blood. Indicated subset: CD45RO-negative CD62L-positive naive CD4 T cells. The CDR3 sequence is CASSPRGRNTEAFF. In DNA, the CDR3 is TGTGCCAGCAGTCCTAGGGGGAGAAACACTGAAGCTTTCTTT.